This TCR beta chain was sequenced in a study of cytomegalovirus exposure and HLA in healthy donors. The germline CDR1 and CDR2 sequences are LGHNA and YSLEER. CDR3 size: 13 residues. V shed 5 bases and J 5 bases; nucleotides not matched to a gene: 5. Vbeta (60) and Jbeta (13) primers were used in the PCR. Some clones are missing from TCRdb's copy, which holds only in-frame ones; the method was immunoSEQ multiplex PCR. The sample consists of over 150,000 clones, around 74% of them appearing once. This clonotype originated in a man aged 18-30 years in good health and CMV-seronegative. The sample was PBMCs. V is TRBV4-3 and J is TRBJ2-7, with 8 bases aligning to TRBD1. The CDR3 reads CASSTRQGHEQYF. CDR3 sequence (DNA): TGCGCCAGCAGCACCCGACAGGGGCACGAGCAGTACTTC.